One sample yielded the 6 T cell receptor beta chains listed below, sequenced in a study of OX40 agonist ivuxolimab in advanced cancers. Sequencing used immunoSEQ multiplex PCR; TCRdb keeps in-frame clones, though not all of them. The sample has over 150,000 clones; 90% to 95% are singletons. This specimen consisted of CD4+ or CD8+ T cells sorted from blood, obtained in a trial of the OX40 agonist ivuxolimab. The receptor source for this set is an adult with an advanced solid tumor such as melanoma, head and neck, liver or kidney cancer.

This sequence joins TRBV6-5 and TRBJ2-7; D is unclear. From germline, CDR1 is MNHEY and CDR2 SVGAGI. The V and J ends lost 3 bases and 0 bases respectively, with 9 bases between them. This CDR3 is built from 14 residues. CDR3 nucleotide sequence: TGTGCCAGCAGTTATTACACGGACTCCTACGAGCAGTACTTC. Protein: CASSYYTDSYEQYF.

The V and J genes are TRBV29-1 and TRBJ2-1; D uncertain. V lost 4 bases, J lost 5 bases, and 12 bases lay in between. The CDR3 has 13 amino acids. The germline CDR1 and CDR2 sequences are SQVTM and ANQGSEA. Here the CDR3 DNA reads TGCAGCGTTGTTTGGGGAACCAACAATGAGCAGTTCTTC. Translated, it gives CSVVWGTNNEQFF.

The chain couples TRBV4-1 to TRBJ2-7, with D tentatively TRBD1 or TRBD2 (5 bases each). V was pared by 2 bases and J by 2 bases, with 13 bases between. Germline V lookup: CDR1 MGHRA, CDR2 YSYEKL. The CDR3 totals 15 residues. CDR3 in amino acids: CASSQWGRDPYEQYF. CDR3 in DNA: TGCGCCAGCAGCCAATGGGGCCGGGACCCCTACGAGCAGTACTTC.

Comment on this clone: A read error may account for a junction end that differs from germline. The CDR3 nucleotides read TGTGCTAGCAGCTTAGATTCGGGGGGCAATAGCAATCAGCCCCAGCATTTT. Its protein is CASSLDSGGNSNQPQHF. The chain couples TRBV7-7 to TRBJ1-5, with TRBD1 as a possible D gene (6 bases). This CDR3 is built from 17 residues. Germline loops: CDR1 SSHAT, CDR2 FNYEAQ (reference sequence).

The V call is TRBV5-4, the J call TRBJ2-3; D tentatively reads TRBD1 or TRBD2 (5 bases each). Germline assignment: CDR1 SGHNT and CDR2 YYREEE (reference sequence). The V gene lost 2 bases and the J gene lost 2 bases, with 15 bases spanning the gap. The CDR3 covers 16 residues. CDR3 amino acids: CASSFARPGPTDTQYF. In DNA form, the CDR3 reads TGTGCCAGCAGCTTTGCTCGTCCGGGACCCACAGATACGCAGTATTTT.

J is TRBJ2-7 and V is TRBV9, with TRBD2 as a possible D gene (7 bases). The ends were cut back, 2 bases at V and 4 bases at J, with 25 bases in the middle. Germline-derived CDR1 and CDR2 are SGDLS and YYNGEE. CDR3 length: 18 residues. As DNA, the CDR3 is TGTGCCAGCAGCGTCACCGGGTTCCCTGGGGGGGCCGGTTACGAGCAGTACTTC. Protein product: CASSVTGFPGGAGYEQYF.